These 18 T cell receptor beta chains were all obtained from the same sample, sequenced in a study of early T cells in non-severe SARS-CoV-2 infection. TCRdb ran MiXCR on the 5' RACE reads and lists one entry per CDR3 protein. The sample yields about 28,000 distinct CDR3 sequences, 5.7% seen once. The sequenced material came from whole blood. All receptors derive from an adult who was a healthcare worker with PCR-confirmed SARS-CoV-2 infection or an uninfected control (not recorded which).

This clonotype was recorded many times. The CDR3 sequence is CASSQALVPNSPLHF. Written as DNA, the CDR3 is TGCGCCAGCAGCCAAGCGTTAGTACCCAATTCACCCCTCCACTTT. V usage is TRBV4-3 and J usage is TRBJ1-6; D remains unclear. The CDR3 length is 15 residues. Germline CDR1 LGHNA, CDR2 YSLEER. Trimming left V 1 base short and J 7 bases short, with 11 bases between.

This clonotype was seen many times. V gene TRBV11-3 combines with J gene TRBJ2-3, with 9 bases that match TRBD1. J lost 2 bases, V lost 5 bases, and 8 bases had no gene match. CDR1 and CDR2 from the germline V gene are SGHNT and YENEEA. This CDR3 spans 16 amino acids. The CDR3 loop is CASSQWTGDNTDTQYF. The DNA of the CDR3 is TGTGCCAGCAGCCAATGGACAGGGGATAACACAGATACGCAGTATTTT.

This clonotype was counted at least ten times. This CDR3 reads CASSLKGQGRTEAFF. CDR3 sequence (DNA): TGTGCCAGCAGTTTAAAAGGACAGGGGAGGACTGAAGCTTTCTTT. The chain combines TRBV12-3 or TRBV12-4 with TRBJ1-1; 9 positions agree with TRBD1. The CDR3 extends over 15 amino acids. V was pared by 2 bases and J by 5 bases, with 6 bases of the junction left unmatched.

This clonotype was counted at least ten times. This rearrangement joins TRBV20-1 to TRBJ1-5; D is undetermined. The length of the CDR3 is 12 residues. V lost 3 bases and J 2 bases, leaving 5 bases between the germline ends. Germline-derived CDR1 and CDR2 are DFQATT and SNEGSKA (reference sequence). The CDR3 region is CSARAGNQPQHF. CDR3 DNA: TGCAGTGCTAGGGCTGGCAATCAGCCCCAGCATTTT.

This clonotype appeared many times. The rearrangement uses TRBV7-2 and TRBJ1-2; a possible D gene is TRBD1 (6 bases). This CDR3 is built from 15 residues. V gave up 4 bases and J gave up 4 bases, with 16 bases separating them. Germline V lookup: CDR1 SGHTA, CDR2 FQGNSA. CDR3 DNA sequence: TGTGCCAGCAGCTCCAATGGAGGGGGATCCTATGGCTACACCTTC. It codes for CASSSNGGGSYGYTF.

This clonotype was detected ten times or more. The V and J genes are TRBV4-1 and TRBJ2-1; D unclear. With 0 bases removed from V and 0 bases from J, the gap between germline ends came to 9 bases. Germline values: CDR1 MGHRA, CDR2 YSYEKL. The CDR3 runs to 16 residues. CDR3 protein: CASSQDGTISYNEQFF. The CDR3 DNA reads TGCGCCAGCAGCCAAGATGGAACCATCTCCTACAATGAGCAGTTCTTC.

This clonotype was seen at least ten times. CDR3 region: CASSFTGGLGETQYF. For the CDR3, the DNA is TGTGCCAGCAGCTTCACGGGGGGGCTAGGCGAGACCCAGTACTTC. The J gene is TRBJ2-5, the V gene TRBV7-2, with 8 nucleotides matching TRBD2. The germline V gene has CDR1 SGHTA and CDR2 FQGNSA. CDR3 length equals 15 residues. The trim removed 3 bases at V and 5 bases at J, leaving 8 bases unmatched.

This clonotype qualifies as medium-sized. This sequence joins TRBV6-1 and TRBJ2-7, with a possible D match to TRBD2 (6 bases). The CDR3 is 15 amino acids. Germline CDR1 is MNHNS and CDR2 is SASEGT. The germline V and J ends were trimmed by 8 bases and 0 bases, with 17 bases remaining between them. The CDR3 DNA is TGTGCCAGCGTTAACCCGGGAGAGAGCTCCTACGAGCAGTACTTC. It is translated as CASVNPGESSYEQYF.

The J gene is TRBJ2-6, the V gene TRBV18; tentative D call: TRBD1 (5 bases). CDR1 KGHSH and CDR2 LQKENI come from the germline V gene. The V end lost 0 bases, the J end lost 0 bases, and 12 bases lay between the germline ends. This CDR3 is 18 amino acids long. CDR3 nucleotides: TGTGCCAGCTCACCACCTGGGGCAGTCACCTCTGGGGCCAACGTCCTGACTTTC. It specifies CASSPPGAVTSGANVLTF.

The table lists this clonotype with many counts. The chain is built from TRBV28 and TRBJ2-1; tentatively, D is TRBD1 (6 bases). The V gene lost 4 bases and the J gene lost 8 bases, with 6 bases spanning the gap. The germline gives CDR1 MDHEN, CDR2 SYDVKM. This CDR3 is built from 11 residues. CDR3 DNA sequence: TGTGCCAGCAGTTGGGGGCATGAGCAGTTCTTC. It yields the protein CASSWGHEQFF.

This clonotype is medium-sized. In DNA, the CDR3 is TGTGCCAGCAGCAACGGTCCCTACGAGCAGTACTTC. This encodes CASSNGPYEQYF. The V gene is TRBV5-6, the J gene TRBJ2-7, with D unresolved. Germline values: CDR1 SGHDT, CDR2 YYEEEE. The V gene lost 4 bases and the J gene lost 2 bases, with 7 bases spanning the gap. The CDR3 contains 12 residues.

For the CDR3, the DNA is TGTGCCAGCAGCTTAATGCAGGCGGAGGCCACTGAAGCTTTCTTT. It specifies CASSLMQAEATEAFF. The chain employs TRBV7-3 and TRBJ1-1; D gene unclear. Trimming shortened V by 1 base and J by 4 bases, and 13 bases separated the two germline ends. Germline CDR1 is SGHTA and CDR2 is FQGTGA. The CDR3 runs to 15 residues.

This clonotype was seen at least ten times. The chain employs TRBV7-7 and TRBJ2-7; no reliable D call. Trimming left V 5 bases short and J 5 bases short, with 13 bases between. The CDR3 covers 13 residues. From germline, CDR1 is SSHAT and CDR2 FNYEAQ (reference sequence). DNA for the CDR3: TGTGCCAGCAGCCCAGGTTTTGGGGACGAGCAGTACTTC. This translates into CASSPGFGDEQYF.

This clonotype has a count of ten or more. The chain joins TRBV7-2 to TRBJ2-7; D is unresolved. CDR1 SGHTA and CDR2 FQGNSA come from the germline V gene. Trimming cost V 1 base and J 3 bases, with 7 bases left between them. The CDR3 loop spans 13 amino acids. The CDR3 loop reads CASSLENHYEQYF. CDR3 nucleotides: TGTGCCAGCAGCTTAGAGAACCACTACGAGCAGTACTTC.

The V call is TRBV5-4, the J call TRBJ2-7; 7 nucleotides match TRBD1. With V trimmed by 0 bases and J by 3 bases, 12 bases remained unmatched. Germline V CDR1 and CDR2: SGHNT, YYREEE (reference sequence). The CDR3 covers 17 residues. CDR3 amino acids: CASSLGGTANVVYEQYF. The CDR3 DNA reads as TGTGCCAGCAGCTTGGGGGGGACAGCCAACGTCGTCTACGAGCAGTACTTC.

This clonotype was seen repeatedly, ten times or more. This rearrangement joins TRBV30 to TRBJ2-6, with D perhaps TRBD2 (6 bases). This CDR3 contains 18 residues. CDR1 GTSNPN and CDR2 SVGIG come from the germline V gene (reference sequence). Trimming pared 6 bases from V and 0 bases from J, leaving 21 bases between. The DNA of the CDR3 is TGTGCCTGCTATGGTCGGGACGGGGGTTTCTCTGGGGCCAACGTCCTGACTTTC. This codes for CACYGRDGGFSGANVLTF.

Sample share makes this clonotype medium-sized. This chain connects TRBV7-2 to TRBJ1-1; no clear D. The CDR3 consists of 16 residues. Germline lookup yields CDR1 SGHTA and CDR2 FQGNSA. With 7 bases removed from V and 0 bases from J, the gap between germline ends came to 18 bases. The CDR3 DNA reads TGTGCCAGCACCGAAGCCCAGGCGGGTATGAACACTGAAGCTTTCTTT. It yields the protein CASTEAQAGMNTEAFF.

This clonotype was detected only a few times. This chain connects TRBV27 to TRBJ1-5; tentatively, D is TRBD1 (5 bases). Germline CDR1 and CDR2: MNHEY and SMNVEV (reference sequence). The CDR3 runs 14 residues. The V gene lost 3 bases and the J gene lost 3 bases, with 9 bases spanning the gap. CDR3 coding DNA: TGTGCCAGCAGTTTGGGGACGAACAATCAGCCCCAGCATTTT. Translated, it gives CASSLGTNNQPQHF.